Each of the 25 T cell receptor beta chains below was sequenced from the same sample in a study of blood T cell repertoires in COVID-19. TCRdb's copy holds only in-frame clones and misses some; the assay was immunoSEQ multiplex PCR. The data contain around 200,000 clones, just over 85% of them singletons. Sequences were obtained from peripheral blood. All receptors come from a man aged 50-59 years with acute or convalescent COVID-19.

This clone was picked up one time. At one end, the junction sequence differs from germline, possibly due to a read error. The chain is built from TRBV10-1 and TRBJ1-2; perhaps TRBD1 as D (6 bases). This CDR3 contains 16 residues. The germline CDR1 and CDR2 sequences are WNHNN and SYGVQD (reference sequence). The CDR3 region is CASSEVRGKTNHGYTF. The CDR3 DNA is TGCGCCAGCAGTGAGGTCAGGGGTAAAACTAACCATGGCTACACCTTC.

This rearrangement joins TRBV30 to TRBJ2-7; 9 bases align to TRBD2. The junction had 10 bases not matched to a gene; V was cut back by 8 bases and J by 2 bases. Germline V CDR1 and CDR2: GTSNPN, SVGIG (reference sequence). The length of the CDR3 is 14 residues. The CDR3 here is CATGRASGAYEQYF. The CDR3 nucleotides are TGTGCCACTGGCCGGGCTAGCGGGGCCTACGAGCAGTACTTC.

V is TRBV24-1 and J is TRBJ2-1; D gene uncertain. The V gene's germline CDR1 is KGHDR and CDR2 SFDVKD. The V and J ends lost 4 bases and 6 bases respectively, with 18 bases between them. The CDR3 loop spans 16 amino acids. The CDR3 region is CATSDSTADTFNEQFF. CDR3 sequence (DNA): TGTGCCACCAGTGACTCAACCGCAGACACCTTCAATGAGCAGTTCTTC.

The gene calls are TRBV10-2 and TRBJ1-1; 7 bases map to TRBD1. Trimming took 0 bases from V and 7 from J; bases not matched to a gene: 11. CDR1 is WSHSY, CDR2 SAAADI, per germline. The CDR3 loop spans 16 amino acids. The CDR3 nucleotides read TGCGCCAGCAGTGAGTCTAGAGGTCAGGGGGGCGGTGAAGCTTTCTTT. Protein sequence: CASSESRGQGGGEAFF.

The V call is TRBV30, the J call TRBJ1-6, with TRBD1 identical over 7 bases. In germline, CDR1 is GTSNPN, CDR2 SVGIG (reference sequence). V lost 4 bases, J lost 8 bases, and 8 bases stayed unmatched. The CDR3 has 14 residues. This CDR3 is CAWTGDSLYSPLHF. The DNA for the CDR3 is TGTGCCTGGACCGGGGACAGCCTGTATTCACCCCTCCACTTT. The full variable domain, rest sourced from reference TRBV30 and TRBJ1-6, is SQTIHQWPATLVQPVGSPLSLECTVEGTSNPNLYWYRQAAGRGLQLLFYSVGIGQISSEVPQNLSASRPQDRQFILSSKKLLLSDSGFYLCAWTGDSLYSPLHFGNGTRLTVT.

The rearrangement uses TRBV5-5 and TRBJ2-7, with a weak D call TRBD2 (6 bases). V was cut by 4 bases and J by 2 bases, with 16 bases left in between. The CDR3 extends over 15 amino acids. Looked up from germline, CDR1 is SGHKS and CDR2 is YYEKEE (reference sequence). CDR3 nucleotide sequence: TGTGCCAGCAGCCCGAGACCGGGGGATACCTACGAGCAGTACTTC. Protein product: CASSPRPGDTYEQYF.

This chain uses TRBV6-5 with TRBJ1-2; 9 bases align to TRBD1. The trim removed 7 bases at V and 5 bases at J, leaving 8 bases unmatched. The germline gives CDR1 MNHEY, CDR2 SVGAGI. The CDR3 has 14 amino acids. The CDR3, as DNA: TGTGCCAGCACCCAGGACAGGGGATCGTATGGCTACACCTTC. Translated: CASTQDRGSYGYTF.

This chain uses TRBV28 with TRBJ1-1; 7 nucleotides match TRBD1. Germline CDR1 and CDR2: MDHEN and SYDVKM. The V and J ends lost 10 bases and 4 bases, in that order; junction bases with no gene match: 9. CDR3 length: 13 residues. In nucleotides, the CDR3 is TGTGCCACTATAACAGGGGATCGCACTGAAGCTTTCTTT. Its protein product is CATITGDRTEAFF.

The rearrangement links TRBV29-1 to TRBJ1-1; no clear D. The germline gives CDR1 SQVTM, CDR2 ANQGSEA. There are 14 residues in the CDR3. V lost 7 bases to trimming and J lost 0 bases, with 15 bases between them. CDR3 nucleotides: TGCAGCGCCAAAAGCCGCCATATGAACACTGAAGCTTTCTTT. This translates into CSAKSRHMNTEAFF.

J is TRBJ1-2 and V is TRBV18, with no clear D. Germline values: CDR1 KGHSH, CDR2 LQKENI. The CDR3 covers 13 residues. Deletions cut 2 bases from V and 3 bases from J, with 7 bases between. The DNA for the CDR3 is TGTGCCAGCTCACCAGGGCGAGACTATGGCTACACCTTC. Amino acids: CASSPGRDYGYTF.

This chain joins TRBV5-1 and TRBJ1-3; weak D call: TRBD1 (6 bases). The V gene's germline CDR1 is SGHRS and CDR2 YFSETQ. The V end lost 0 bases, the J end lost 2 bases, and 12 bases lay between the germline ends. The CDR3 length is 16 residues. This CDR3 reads CASSLEAGATGNTIYF. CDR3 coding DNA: TGCGCCAGCAGCTTGGAGGCAGGGGCTACTGGAAACACCATATATTTT.

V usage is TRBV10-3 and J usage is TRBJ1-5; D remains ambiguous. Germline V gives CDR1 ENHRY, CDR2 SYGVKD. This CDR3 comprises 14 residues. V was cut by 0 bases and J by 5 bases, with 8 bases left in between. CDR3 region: CAISESSRDQPQHF. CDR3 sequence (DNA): TGTGCCATCAGTGAGTCGTCGAGGGATCAGCCCCAGCATTTT.

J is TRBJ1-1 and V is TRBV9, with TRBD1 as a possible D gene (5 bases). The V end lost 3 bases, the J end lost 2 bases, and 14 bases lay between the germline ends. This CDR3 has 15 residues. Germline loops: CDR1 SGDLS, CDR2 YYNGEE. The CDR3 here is CASSAAGRPNTEAFF. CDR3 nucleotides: TGTGCCAGCAGCGCTGCGGGACGGCCCAACACTGAAGCTTTCTTT.

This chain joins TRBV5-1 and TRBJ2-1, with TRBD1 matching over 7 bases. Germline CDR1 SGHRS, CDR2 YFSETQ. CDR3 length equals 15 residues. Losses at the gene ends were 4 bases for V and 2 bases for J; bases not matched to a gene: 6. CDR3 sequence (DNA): TGCGCCAGCAGCCCTGGGACAGCGCCCTACAATGAGCAGTTCTTC. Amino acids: CASSPGTAPYNEQFF. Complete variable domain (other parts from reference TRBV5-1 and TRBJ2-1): KAGVTQTPRYLIKTRGQQVTLSCSPISGHRSVSWYQQTPGQGLQFLFEYFSETQRNKGNFPGRFSGRQFSNSRSEMNVSTLELGDSALYLCASSPGTAPYNEQFFGPGTRLTVL.

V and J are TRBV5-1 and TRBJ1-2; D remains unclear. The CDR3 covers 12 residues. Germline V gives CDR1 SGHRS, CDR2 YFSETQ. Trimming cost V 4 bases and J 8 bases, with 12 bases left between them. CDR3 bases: TGCGCCAGCAGCACAGCACTAGGAGGCTACACCTTC. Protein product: CASSTALGGYTF.

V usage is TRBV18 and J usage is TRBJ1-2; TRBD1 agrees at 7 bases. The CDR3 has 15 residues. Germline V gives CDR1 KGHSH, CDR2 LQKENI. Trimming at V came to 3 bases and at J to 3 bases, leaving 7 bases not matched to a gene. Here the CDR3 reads CASSPAAQGDYGYTF. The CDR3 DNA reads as TGTGCCAGCTCACCCGCCGCTCAGGGGGACTATGGCTACACCTTC.

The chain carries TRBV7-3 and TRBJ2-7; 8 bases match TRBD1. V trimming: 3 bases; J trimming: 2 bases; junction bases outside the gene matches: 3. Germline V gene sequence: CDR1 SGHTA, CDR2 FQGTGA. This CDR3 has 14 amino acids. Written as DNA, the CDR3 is TGTGCCAGCAGCTTCGACAGGGGACCCTACGAGCAGTACTTC. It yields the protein CASSFDRGPYEQYF.

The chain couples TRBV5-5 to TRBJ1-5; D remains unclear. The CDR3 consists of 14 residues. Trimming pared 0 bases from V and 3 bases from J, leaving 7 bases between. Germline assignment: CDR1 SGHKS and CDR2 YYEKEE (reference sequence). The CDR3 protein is CASSLAGTNQPQHF. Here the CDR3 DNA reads TGTGCCAGCAGCTTGGCAGGTACCAATCAGCCCCAGCATTTT. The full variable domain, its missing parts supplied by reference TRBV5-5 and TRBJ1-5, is DAGVTQSPTHLIKTRGQQVTLRCSPISGHKSVSWYQQVLGQGPQFIFQYYEKEERGRGNFPDRFSARQFPNYSSELNVNALLLGDSALYLCASSLAGTNQPQHFGDGTRLSIL.

The CDR3 here is CASGQGNYGYTF. The CDR3 nucleotides read TGTGCCAGCGGCCAGGGTAACTATGGCTACACCTTC. The chain links TRBV6-5 to TRBJ1-2; D possibly corresponds to TRBD1 (5 bases). The CDR3 is 12 residues long. The V gene's germline CDR1 is MNHEY and CDR2 SVGAGI. Trimming left V 8 bases short and J 1 base short, with 8 bases between.

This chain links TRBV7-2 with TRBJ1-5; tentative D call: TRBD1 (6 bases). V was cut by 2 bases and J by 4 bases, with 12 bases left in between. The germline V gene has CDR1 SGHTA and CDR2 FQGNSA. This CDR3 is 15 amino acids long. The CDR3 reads CASSLQGTNNQPQHF. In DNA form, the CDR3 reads TGTGCCAGCAGCTTACAGGGGACAAATAATCAGCCCCAGCATTTT.

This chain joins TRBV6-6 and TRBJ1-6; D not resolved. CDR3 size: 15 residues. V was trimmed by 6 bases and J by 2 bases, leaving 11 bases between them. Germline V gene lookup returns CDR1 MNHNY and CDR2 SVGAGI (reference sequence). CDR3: CASRSWQAYNSPLHF. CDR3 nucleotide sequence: TGTGCCAGCAGGAGCTGGCAGGCCTATAATTCACCCCTCCACTTT.

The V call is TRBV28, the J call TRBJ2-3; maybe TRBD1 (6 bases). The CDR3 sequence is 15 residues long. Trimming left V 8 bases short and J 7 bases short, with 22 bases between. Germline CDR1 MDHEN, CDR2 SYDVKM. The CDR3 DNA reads TGTGCCAGCCTCACCTCCGGGACAAGCTCAAATACGCAGTATTTT. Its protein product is CASLTSGTSSNTQYF.

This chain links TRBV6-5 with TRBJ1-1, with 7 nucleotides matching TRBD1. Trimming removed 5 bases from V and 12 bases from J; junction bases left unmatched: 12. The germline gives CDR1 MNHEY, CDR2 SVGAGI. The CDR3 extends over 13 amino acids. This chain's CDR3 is CASSREQGFVSFF. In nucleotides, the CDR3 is TGTGCCAGCAGTAGAGAACAGGGGTTTGTATCTTTCTTT.

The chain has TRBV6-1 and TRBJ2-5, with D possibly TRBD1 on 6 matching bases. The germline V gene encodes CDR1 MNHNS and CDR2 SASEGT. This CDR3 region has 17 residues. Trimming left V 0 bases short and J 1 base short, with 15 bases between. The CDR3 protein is CASSEALRTEFQETQYF. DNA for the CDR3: TGTGCCAGCAGTGAAGCGCTTAGGACAGAGTTCCAAGAGACCCAGTACTTC.

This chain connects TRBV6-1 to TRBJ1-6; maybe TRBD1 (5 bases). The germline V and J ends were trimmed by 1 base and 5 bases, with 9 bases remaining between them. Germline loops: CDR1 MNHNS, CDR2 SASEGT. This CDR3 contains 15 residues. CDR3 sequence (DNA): TGTGCCAGCAGTGAAGAGACGGGGGATAATTCACCCCTCCACTTT. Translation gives CASSEETGDNSPLHF.